The 16 T cell receptor beta chains reported below all come from one sample, sequenced in a study of tumor-infiltrating lymphocytes in primary liver carcinoma. Joint extraction of RNA and DNA used roughly 19-32 mg of bulk tissue that was unsorted. TCR beta cDNA was made from roughly 500 ng total RNA with a constant-region primer. Three-round nested multiplex PCR performed with slightly modified ARM-PCR produced the TCR beta libraries. A C-beta reverse primer was combined with TRBV1-TRBV30 forward primers in the first two PCR rounds, and each round had around 10 cycles. TCRdb called the multiplex PCR reads again in MiXCR, with one record for every CDR3 protein. The sample yields approximately 100,000 distinct CDR3 sequences, about 63% seen once. Sequencing was carried out using liver tumor tissue from sampling region 2. Documented subset: tumor region T2, inferior pole. The receptors derive from a woman aged 60-70 years with primary liver carcinoma and hepatitis B virus infection.

In this sample, this clonotype turned up a few times. This sequence joins TRBV10-3 and TRBJ1-1; D is unclear. There are 15 residues in the CDR3. CDR1 is ENHRY, CDR2 SYGVKD, per germline. V was cut by 0 bases and J by 5 bases, with 13 bases left in between. CDR3 residues: CAISESPGESTEAFF. CDR3 sequence (DNA): TGTGCCATCAGTGAGTCCCCGGGTGAATCAACTGAAGCTTTCTTT.

The chain carries TRBV28 and TRBJ1-5; D might be TRBD1 (5 bases). The CDR3 has 13 amino acids. Looked up from germline, CDR1 is MDHEN and CDR2 is SYDVKM. V lost 9 bases and J lost 0, with 9 bases in between. CDR3 in DNA: TGTGCCAGTGGGGGGTTTAGCAATCAGCCCCAGCATTTT. It encodes CASGGFSNQPQHF.

About this clonotype: This clone may be a read error of a much larger clone one base away. The CDR3 region has the DNA TGTGCCAGCAGTTTAGGAGGTGGCTGGGCAGGGATGTCCAACGAGCAGTACTTC. It translates to CASSLGGGWAGMSNEQYF. The chain links TRBV12-3 or TRBV12-4 to TRBJ2-7; tentative D call: TRBD1 (5 bases). V was shortened by 1 base and J by 5 bases, with 24 bases between the two germline ends. The CDR3 loop spans 18 amino acids.

In the case of this clonotype: Sequence at one end of the junction differs from germline and may be a read error. This sequence joins TRBV6-1 and TRBJ1-1, with 7 bases aligning to TRBD1. CDR1 is MNHNS, CDR2 SASEGT, per germline. CDR3 length: 14 residues. CDR3 sequence (DNA): TGTGCCAACAGTGAATACCAGGGGGGCACTGAAGCATTCTTT. This encodes CANSEYQGGTEAFF.

A remark on this clonotype: Its ends do not fully match the called genes, so a read error is possible. The chain uses TRBV11-2 and TRBJ2-7; 11 bases line up with TRBD2. The V gene's germline CDR1 is SGHAT and CDR2 FQNNGV. The CDR3 runs to 13 residues. The CDR3 sequence is CASSLTSGSKQYF. CDR3 nucleotide sequence: TGTGCTAGCAGCTTAACTAGCGGGAGCAAGCAGTATTTC.

The rearrangement joins TRBV6-2 or TRBV6-3 to TRBJ2-5; TRBD2 matches at 9 bases. Germline V gene data show CDR1 as MNHEY and CDR2 as SVGEGT. J lost 3 bases, V lost 7 bases, and 3 bases had no gene match. This CDR3 comprises 13 residues. The CDR3 region is CASTRTSEETQYF. CDR3 nucleotide sequence: TGTGCCAGCACTCGGACTAGCGAAGAGACCCAGTACTTC.

The chain links TRBV2 to TRBJ2-6, with TRBD2 as a possible D gene (6 bases). The germline CDR1 and CDR2 sequences are SNHLY and FYNNEI. V was clipped by 7 bases and J by 6 bases, with 16 bases between them. The CDR3 has 15 residues. CDR3 in DNA: TGTGCCAGCACCCGGGATGGAGGGGTGGCCAACGTCCTGACTTTC. It codes for CASTRDGGVANVLTF.

Comments on this clonotype: At one end, the junction sequence differs from germline, possibly due to a read error. CDR3 loop: CANSLEIIAGGAPNEQFF. Here the CDR3 DNA reads TGCGCCAACAGCCTCGAAATAATAGCGGGAGGGGCCCCTAATGAGCAGTTCTTC. The V and J genes are TRBV5-1 and TRBJ2-1, with 11 bases that match TRBD2. Germline CDR1 and CDR2: SGHRS and YFSETQ. The CDR3 runs 18 residues.

A remark on this clonotype: Sequence at one end of the junction differs from germline and may be a read error. This chain links TRBV10-3 with TRBJ2-1; 8 nucleotides agree with TRBD1. The CDR3 runs 16 residues. Germline V gives CDR1 ENHRY, CDR2 SYGVKD. For the CDR3, the DNA is TGTGCCATCAGTGGGTTTTTGGGACAGGCCTACAATGAGCAGCTCTTC. As protein: CAISGFLGQAYNEQLF.

The CDR3 loop is CASSMSPTTDTQYF. The CDR3 nucleotides are TGTGCCAGCAGTATGAGTCCGACAACAGATACGCAGTATTTT. The chain has TRBV6-1 and TRBJ2-3; D unclear. CDR3 size: 14 residues. The V end was cut by 5 bases, the J end by 3 bases, with 12 bases between. Germline CDR1 is MNHNS and CDR2 is SASEGT.

To note about this clonotype: Since a much larger clone is just one base distant, this may be a read error. This chain connects TRBV24-1 to TRBJ2-1, with TRBD1 matching 8 bases. From germline, CDR1 is KGHDR and CDR2 SFDVKD. The CDR3 extends over 18 amino acids. V shed 4 bases, J shed 0 bases, and the junction held 10 bases outside the gene matches. The CDR3 DNA reads TGTGCCACCAGTGACTCCCTTCATACAGGGGGCTCCTACAATGAGCAGTTCTTC. Translating gives CATSDSLHTGGSYNEQFF.

This clonotype appeared many times. The chain recombines TRBV29-1 with TRBJ2-7; the D call may be TRBD1 or TRBD2 (5 bases each). This CDR3 is 13 amino acids long. Germline V gene data show CDR1 as SQVTM and CDR2 as ANQGSEA. Trimming left V 7 bases short and J 0 bases short, with 13 bases between. The CDR3 region is CSALGTVSYEQYF. In DNA, the CDR3 is TGCAGCGCCCTCGGGACGGTCTCCTACGAGCAGTACTTC.

Remarks on this clonotype: A read error is possible here, since a much larger clone lies one base away. The gene calls are TRBV5-4 and TRBJ1-2; D may be TRBD1 (5 bases). CDR1 and CDR2 (germline): SGHNT, YYREEE (reference sequence). The CDR3 contains 14 residues. DNA of the CDR3: TGTGCCAGCAGCTTGGGACAGCGATCCTATAGCTACACCTTC. It translates to CASSLGQRSYSYTF. Full variable domain (outside the CDR3, taken from reference TRBV5-4 and TRBJ1-2): ETGVTQSPTHLIKTRGQQVTLRCSSQSGHNTVSWYQQALGQGPQFIFQYYREEENGRGNFPPRFSGLQFPNYSSELNVNALELDDSALYLCASSLGQRSYSYTFGSGTRLTVV.

Remarks on this clonotype: The conserved closing phenylalanine or tryptophan is absent in this CDR3, likely reflecting a read error. This chain links TRBV12-3 or TRBV12-4 with TRBJ1-1; D remains unclear. The CDR3 has 13 residues. Trimming pared 7 bases from V and 4 bases from J, leaving 13 bases between. In DNA form, the CDR3 reads TGTGCCAGCATGATAATCGGCGGCACTGAAGCTTTCGTT. It codes for CASMIIGGTEAFV.

On this clonotype itself: Compared with germline, one end of the junction differs, possibly owing to a read error. The chain couples TRBV12-3 or TRBV12-4 to TRBJ1-5; perhaps TRBD1 as D (6 bases). CDR3 length equals 15 residues. The CDR3 nucleotides read TGTGCCAGCTCTATGACAGGAGGCCGTAATCACCCCCAGCATTTT. It codes for CASSMTGGRNHPQHF.

A word on this clonotype: Germline is not matched at one junction end, which may reflect a read error. The V and J genes are TRBV28 and TRBJ1-5; 7 nucleotides agree with TRBD1. The CDR3 consists of 14 residues. CDR1 and CDR2 from the germline V gene are MDHEN and SYDVKM. CDR3 sequence: CASSLGQDRGPHHF. As DNA, the CDR3 is TGTGCCAGCAGCCTCGGACAGGACCGAGGGCCCCATCATTTT.